The rows below give T cell receptor beta chains drawn from one sample of a study of blood T cell repertoires in COVID-19. This table comes from immunoSEQ multiplex PCR, and its TCRdb copy is limited to in-frame clones, with some not included. The data show around 250,000 clones, about 88% seen once. What was sequenced was peripheral blood. The receptors stem from a man aged 18 to 35 with active or convalescent COVID-19. Each CDR3 is given with its conserved first and last residue. Each record gives: V gene, clone size, J gene, D gene, CDR3 DNA, CDR3 protein. The D gene is left open where the match is weak. Size tells how often a clone was seen (once, few, many) or the class of an expanded clone, and some rows leave it out.

v_gene: TRBV5-1
abundance: -
j_gene: TRBJ1-5
d_gene: -
CDR3nt: TGCGCCAGCAGCTTGGTCGGCGGGGAGCCCCAGCATTTT
CDR3aa: CASSLVGGEPQHF

v_gene: TRBV27
abundance: -
j_gene: TRBJ2-5
d_gene: -
CDR3nt: TGTGCCACTAAATGGGAGACCCAGTACTTC
CDR3aa: CATKWETQYF

v_gene: TRBV19
abundance: -
j_gene: TRBJ1-1
d_gene: -
CDR3nt: TGTGCCAGTAGTTTACAGAGCACTGAAGCTTTCTTT
CDR3aa: CASSLQSTEAFF

v_gene: TRBV24-1
abundance: -
j_gene: TRBJ1-2
d_gene: TRBD1
CDR3nt: TGTGCCACCAGTGATGCTTCGGGACAGCACTACACCTTC
CDR3aa: CATSDASGQHYTF

v_gene: TRBV5-1
abundance: -
j_gene: TRBJ2-3
d_gene: -
CDR3nt: TGCGCCAGCAGCCTCCTATATATCACAGATACGCAGTATTTT
CDR3aa: CASSLLYITDTQYF

v_gene: TRBV24-1
abundance: -
j_gene: TRBJ1-5
d_gene: -
CDR3nt: TGTGCCACCAAAGACACCCTCGGGCCCCAGCATTTT
CDR3aa: CATKDTLGPQHF

v_gene: TRBV12-3/TRBV12-4
abundance: -
j_gene: TRBJ1-2
d_gene: TRBD1
CDR3nt: TGTGCCAGCAGTCTGACAGGGTATGGCTACACCTTC
CDR3aa: CASSLTGYGYTF

v_gene: TRBV7-2
abundance: -
j_gene: TRBJ1-1
d_gene: -
CDR3nt: TGTGCCAGCAGCTTTCAGGGAACTGAAGCTTTCTTT
CDR3aa: CASSFQGTEAFF

v_gene: TRBV7-6
abundance: many
j_gene: TRBJ2-1
d_gene: TRBD2
CDR3nt: TGTGCCAGCGGCGAGGGGACTAGCGGAGGGGGCTCCTACAATGAGCAGTTCTTC
CDR3aa: CASGEGTSGGGSYNEQFF

v_gene: TRBV11-3
abundance: -
j_gene: TRBJ2-7
d_gene: TRBD1
CDR3nt: TGTGCCAGCAGCTTGGACGGAGACAGGGACGAGCAGTACTTC
CDR3aa: CASSLDGDRDEQYF

v_gene: TRBV9
abundance: -
j_gene: TRBJ1-2
d_gene: -
CDR3nt: TGTGCCAGCAGCGTAGGCAGGGCCACAACTAACTATGGCTACACCTTC
CDR3aa: CASSVGRATTNYGYTF

v_gene: TRBV19
abundance: -
j_gene: TRBJ1-1
d_gene: -
CDR3nt: TGTGCCAGTAGTACGTACACCGGGACTGAAGCTTTCTTT
CDR3aa: CASSTYTGTEAFF

v_gene: TRBV5-6
abundance: -
j_gene: TRBJ1-2
d_gene: -
CDR3nt: TGTGCCAGCAGCCTTTCGGGACTCTGGGGCGAACACACCTTC
CDR3aa: CASSLSGLWGEHTF

v_gene: TRBV5-1
abundance: -
j_gene: TRBJ2-5
d_gene: -
CDR3nt: TGCGCCAGCAGCTTAGAGTGGCGCGGGGAGACCCAGTACTTC
CDR3aa: CASSLEWRGETQYF

v_gene: TRBV6-5
abundance: -
j_gene: TRBJ1-2
d_gene: TRBD1
CDR3nt: TGTGCCAGCAGTCTTACAGGGGGCGCACGGGGCTACACCTTC
CDR3aa: CASSLTGGARGYTF

v_gene: TRBV5-3
abundance: -
j_gene: TRBJ2-2
d_gene: TRBD2
CDR3nt: TGTGCCAGAAGCCTCCCCGGACAGAAGCGGACTAGCGGGAAATATGCCGGGGAGCTGTTTTTT
CDR3aa: CARSLPGQKRTSGKYAGELFF

v_gene: TRBV5-1
abundance: -
j_gene: TRBJ2-7
d_gene: TRBD2
CDR3nt: TGCGCCAGCAGCTTGGGACTAGCGGACGAGCAGTACTTC
CDR3aa: CASSLGLADEQYF

v_gene: TRBV14
abundance: -
j_gene: TRBJ1-6
d_gene: -
CDR3nt: TGTGCCAGCAGCCGAGACATCCAGGATTCACCCCTCCACTTT
CDR3aa: CASSRDIQDSPLHF

v_gene: TRBV10-2
abundance: -
j_gene: TRBJ2-5
d_gene: -
CDR3nt: TGCGCCAGCAGCCGGGACACGCCAAGGGAGACCCAGTACTTC
CDR3aa: CASSRDTPRETQYF

v_gene: TRBV11-1
abundance: -
j_gene: TRBJ1-2
d_gene: TRBD1
CDR3nt: TGTGCCACTTCAGACAGGGCTGGCTACACCTTC
CDR3aa: CATSDRAGYTF

v_gene: TRBV6-6
abundance: -
j_gene: TRBJ2-2
d_gene: TRBD2
CDR3nt: TGTGCCAGCAGTCCCCGGACTAGCGGGCCTGTGAACACCGGGGAGCTGTTTTTT
CDR3aa: CASSPRTSGPVNTGELFF

v_gene: TRBV25-1
abundance: -
j_gene: TRBJ2-2
d_gene: TRBD2
CDR3nt: TGTGCCAGCAGTGAGGAGGCGGGAGGGTGGTATACCGGGGAGCTGTTTTTT
CDR3aa: CASSEEAGGWYTGELFF

v_gene: TRBV4-2
abundance: -
j_gene: TRBJ2-6
d_gene: TRBD2
CDR3nt: TGTGCCAGCAGCCCGACTAGCAGCTCTGGGGCCAACGTCCTGACTTTC
CDR3aa: CASSPTSSSGANVLTF

v_gene: TRBV5-6
abundance: once
j_gene: TRBJ2-7
d_gene: TRBD2
CDR3nt: TGTGCCAGCAGAGGACCCCTGTGGGCGGGGGGAACCTACGAGCAGTACTTC
CDR3aa: CASRGPLWAGGTYEQYF

v_gene: TRBV19
abundance: once
j_gene: TRBJ2-1
d_gene: TRBD1
CDR3nt: TGTGCCAGTAAGGGAGACAGGGGGGATGGGGGGGAGCAGTTCTTC
CDR3aa: CASKGDRGDGGEQFF

v_gene: TRBV3-1/TRBV3-2
abundance: -
j_gene: TRBJ2-5
d_gene: TRBD2
CDR3nt: TGTGCCAGCAGCCAAGACCGAGTGCCTACAACCAGTGGGGGGGAGGAGACCCAGTACTTC
CDR3aa: CASSQDRVPTTSGGEETQYF

v_gene: TRBV30
abundance: -
j_gene: TRBJ2-2
d_gene: -
CDR3nt: TGTGCCTGGGAAATCTGGGGGGCCGGGGAGCTGTTTTTT
CDR3aa: CAWEIWGAGELFF

v_gene: TRBV7-2
abundance: -
j_gene: TRBJ2-7
d_gene: TRBD2
CDR3nt: TGTGCCAGCAGCTTCACTAGCGGGTCATCCTACGAGCAGTACTTC
CDR3aa: CASSFTSGSSYEQYF

v_gene: TRBV6-2/TRBV6-3
abundance: few
j_gene: TRBJ1-5
d_gene: -
CDR3nt: TGTGCCAGCAGTTACGGCCCAGGGGTAGAAACTTATAGCAATCAGCCCCAGCATTTT
CDR3aa: CASSYGPGVETYSNQPQHF

v_gene: TRBV5-4
abundance: -
j_gene: TRBJ2-1
d_gene: -
CDR3nt: TGTGCCAGCAGCCGCCCCGACAACAACAATGAGCAGTTCTTC
CDR3aa: CASSRPDNNNEQFF

v_gene: TRBV24-1
abundance: -
j_gene: TRBJ2-3
d_gene: TRBD2
CDR3nt: TGTGCCACCAGTGGTACGGGACTAGCGCAGTATTTT
CDR3aa: CATSGTGLAQYF

v_gene: TRBV29-1
abundance: few
j_gene: TRBJ2-7
d_gene: -
CDR3nt: TGCAGCGTTGTAGGAGCGGAGCAGTACTTC
CDR3aa: CSVVGAEQYF

v_gene: TRBV29-1
abundance: -
j_gene: TRBJ2-3
d_gene: TRBD1
CDR3nt: TGCAGCGTTGCTCGTGGCAGGGGGGATACGCAGTATTTT
CDR3aa: CSVARGRGDTQYF

v_gene: TRBV5-1
abundance: once
j_gene: TRBJ1-1
d_gene: -
CDR3nt: TGCGCCAGCAGATCGATCGGCCGGGACACTGAAGCTTTCTTT
CDR3aa: CASRSIGRDTEAFF

v_gene: TRBV12-5
abundance: -
j_gene: TRBJ2-1
d_gene: TRBD2
CDR3nt: TGTGCTAGTGGCTCTAAGGGGGGACTAGCGGGTTTCTCCTACAATGAGCAGTTCTTC
CDR3aa: CASGSKGGLAGFSYNEQFF

v_gene: TRBV12-3/TRBV12-4
abundance: -
j_gene: TRBJ1-2
d_gene: TRBD1
CDR3nt: TGTGCCAGCAGAGGGACAGGGGACTATGGCTACACCTTC
CDR3aa: CASRGTGDYGYTF

v_gene: TRBV7-3
abundance: -
j_gene: TRBJ2-7
d_gene: TRBD2
CDR3nt: TGTGCCAGCAGCCCGGGGACTAGCGGAACCTACGAGCAGTACTTC
CDR3aa: CASSPGTSGTYEQYF

v_gene: TRBV18
abundance: -
j_gene: TRBJ1-1
d_gene: -
CDR3nt: TGTGCCAGCTCGCCGCCGGTCGGTATGAACACTGAAGCTTTCTTT
CDR3aa: CASSPPVGMNTEAFF

v_gene: TRBV2
abundance: once
j_gene: TRBJ1-2
d_gene: -
CDR3nt: TGTGCCAGCAGGGAGTTTACCGGGACAACCTTC
CDR3aa: CASREFTGTTF

v_gene: TRBV12-3/TRBV12-4
abundance: -
j_gene: TRBJ2-3
d_gene: -
CDR3nt: TGTGCCAGCAGCGCAATGGACAACACGATGCAGTATTTT
CDR3aa: CASSAMDNTMQYF

v_gene: TRBV4-1
abundance: -
j_gene: TRBJ1-1
d_gene: TRBD1
CDR3nt: TGCGCCAGCAGCCAAGCCAGAGACAGGGCATACGCCGAAGCTTTCTTT
CDR3aa: CASSQARDRAYAEAFF

v_gene: TRBV6-5
abundance: -
j_gene: TRBJ1-2
d_gene: TRBD1
CDR3nt: TGTGCCAGCAGTTACTTACCGGGACAGGGATATGGCTACACCTTC
CDR3aa: CASSYLPGQGYGYTF

v_gene: TRBV24-1
abundance: -
j_gene: TRBJ2-2
d_gene: -
CDR3nt: TGTGCCACCAGTGATAATTACAGGGAGCTGTTTTTT
CDR3aa: CATSDNYRELFF

v_gene: TRBV7-9
abundance: once
j_gene: TRBJ2-3
d_gene: TRBD1
CDR3nt: TGTGCCAGCAGCCCGAGGACAGGATTTCACACAGATACGCAGTATTTT
CDR3aa: CASSPRTGFHTDTQYF

v_gene: TRBV27
abundance: -
j_gene: TRBJ1-2
d_gene: -
CDR3nt: TGTGCCAGCCGCCCCATCCTAGGGTCGGACAGATTTAACTATGGCTACACCTTC
CDR3aa: CASRPILGSDRFNYGYTF

v_gene: TRBV11-2
abundance: -
j_gene: TRBJ2-2
d_gene: TRBD1
CDR3nt: TGTGCCAGCAGCTTAACCTCTCCCGGGACAGGTCCCGGGGAGCTGTTTTTT
CDR3aa: CASSLTSPGTGPGELFF

v_gene: TRBV6-5
abundance: -
j_gene: TRBJ2-3
d_gene: -
CDR3nt: TGTGCCAGCACGAGGTTCGCCACGGGGACAGATACGCAGTATTTT
CDR3aa: CASTRFATGTDTQYF

v_gene: TRBV12-3/TRBV12-4
abundance: -
j_gene: TRBJ2-7
d_gene: -
CDR3nt: TGTGCCAGCAGTGCCTCAGGGGACGAGCAGTACTTC
CDR3aa: CASSASGDEQYF

v_gene: TRBV5-8
abundance: -
j_gene: TRBJ2-5
d_gene: TRBD2
CDR3nt: TGTGCCAGCAGCCCGGAAGGGAGCGGGAGGAGGGAGACCCAGTACTTC
CDR3aa: CASSPEGSGRRETQYF

v_gene: TRBV6-5
abundance: -
j_gene: TRBJ1-2
d_gene: -
CDR3nt: TGTGCCAGCAGCTCGCCCCACAGCAACTATGGCTACACCTTC
CDR3aa: CASSSPHSNYGYTF

v_gene: TRBV19
abundance: -
j_gene: TRBJ2-7
d_gene: -
CDR3nt: TGTGCCAGTGAAAACGGGGACTCCAAGGGATACGAGCAGTACTTC
CDR3aa: CASENGDSKGYEQYF

v_gene: TRBV4-2
abundance: -
j_gene: TRBJ1-1
d_gene: -
CDR3nt: TGTGCCAGCAGCCGCAATCTAGACACTGAAGCTTTCTTT
CDR3aa: CASSRNLDTEAFF

v_gene: TRBV9
abundance: -
j_gene: TRBJ2-5
d_gene: -
CDR3nt: TGTGCCAGCAGCGTAGGGGCAGACCAAGAGACCCAGTACTTC
CDR3aa: CASSVGADQETQYF

v_gene: TRBV4-1
abundance: -
j_gene: TRBJ1-2
d_gene: TRBD1
CDR3nt: TGCGCCAGCAGCCAAGTTGGGACAGGGCGGGACTATGGCTACACCTTC
CDR3aa: CASSQVGTGRDYGYTF